The following is a TCR beta chain sequence with its context. What it binds is unknown. The data were obtained in a study of OX40 agonist ivuxolimab in advanced cancers. Background on the study: An agonistic anti-OX40 (CD134) antibody, ivuxolimab, was used to treat the patients.

Study-level findings and limits: Some of the lowest clonal expansion was seen in partial responders at 0.1-3.0 mg/kg.

The protocol was immunoSEQ multiplex PCR, while the TCRdb copy is restricted to in-frame clones and leaves out a portion. Of 73,000 or so clones listed, more than 85% were seen once; the top ten hold 0.44%. Germline V gene sequence: CDR1 MGHDK, CDR2 SYGVNS. Trimming removed 0 bases from V and 9 bases from J, with 12 bases in between. The CDR3 consists of 14 residues. Blood sampling took place at baseline, cycle 4 day 1, and cycle 7 day 1. The sample consisted of CD4+ or CD8+ T cells sorted from blood, taken in a trial of the OX40 agonist ivuxolimab. This chain connects TRBV25-1 to TRBJ2-1; D unclear. The receptor comes from an adult with an advanced solid tumor such as melanoma, head and neck, liver or kidney cancer. As DNA, the CDR3 is TGTGCCAGCAGTGAATATAACGCTGTCGGTGAGCAGTTCTTC. It encodes CASSEYNAVGEQFF.